This entry features one T cell receptor beta chain sequence. The sample comes from a study of blood T cell repertoires in COVID-19. Per the authors' pipeline: It was from reference gene primer amplification that nucleated cell counts were estimated. Produced via immunoSEQ multiplex PCR; TCRdb's table is partial and in-frame only. Clonal size and the V and J genes are those of that table, whereas D and trimming came from the DNA. The sample has about 100,000 clones, 65% to 75% seen once; the top ten hold approximately 6.2%. Specimen: peripheral blood. This clonotype was obtained from a man older than 75 with acute or convalescent COVID-19.

As DNA, the CDR3 is TGTGCCAGCAGCTTGGGACAGCTAAAGGAGACCCAGTACTTC. Its protein product is CASSLGQLKETQYF. The V call is TRBV5-8, the J call TRBJ2-5; maybe TRBD1 (5 bases). Germline-derived CDR1 and CDR2 are SGHTS and YDEGEE. CDR3 size: 14 residues. Trimming stripped 0 bases from V and 5 bases from J, with 11 bases between.